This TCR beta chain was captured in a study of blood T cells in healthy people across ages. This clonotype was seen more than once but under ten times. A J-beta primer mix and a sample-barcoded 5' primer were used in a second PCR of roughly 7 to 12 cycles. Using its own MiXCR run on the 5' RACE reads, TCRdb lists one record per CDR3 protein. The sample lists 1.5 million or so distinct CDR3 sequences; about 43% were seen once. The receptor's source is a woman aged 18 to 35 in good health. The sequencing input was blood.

The CDR3 sequence is CASSELRLTNEQFF. CDR3 DNA: TGTGCCAGCAGTGAACTTCGTCTTACCAATGAGCAGTTCTTC. This chain connects TRBV2 to TRBJ2-1; D unresolved. Trimming took off 2 bases at V and 6 bases at J, with 11 bases between the two ends. Germline loops: CDR1 SNHLY, CDR2 FYNNEI. The CDR3 runs to 14 residues.